The 13 T cell receptor beta chains given below trace back to one sample, sequenced in a study of siplizumab effects on memory and regulatory T cells. Clones were read by immunoSEQ multiplex PCR, and TCRdb kept only the in-frame ones, dropping some. The table includes some 62,000 clones, roughly 85% detected once. The sample comprised memory CD4+ T cells sorted from blood. These receptors all come from a human donor in good health.

The genes are TRBV29-1 and TRBJ2-7; D is ambiguous. Germline V lookup: CDR1 SQVTM, CDR2 ANQGSEA. This CDR3 region has 12 residues. Trimming stripped 3 bases from V and 1 base from J, with 7 bases between. For the CDR3, the DNA is TGCAGCGTTGATCTAAGTTCCTACGAGCAGTACTTC. Protein sequence: CSVDLSSYEQYF.

The chain recombines TRBV7-6 with TRBJ2-7, with 10 positions matching TRBD1. The CDR3 length is 18 residues. Germline trimming cut 0 bases from V and 4 bases from J; bases unmatched to any gene: 12. Germline V gene sequence: CDR1 SGHVS, CDR2 FNYEAQ. CDR3 loop: CASSLARSTGTGVYEQYF. For the CDR3, the DNA is TGTGCCAGCAGCTTAGCAAGATCGACCGGGACAGGGGTTTACGAGCAGTACTTC.

The rearrangement joins TRBV5-1 to TRBJ1-1; D is possibly TRBD1 (6 bases). CDR1 SGHRS and CDR2 YFSETQ come from the germline V gene. Trimming cost V 5 bases and J 7 bases, with 21 bases left between them. The CDR3 consists of 15 residues. The CDR3 spells CASRRQASQVGEAFF. The CDR3 DNA sequence: TGCGCCAGCAGGAGACAGGCGAGCCAAGTCGGTGAAGCTTTCTTT.

This clone was observed a single time. The chain has TRBV4-1 and TRBJ2-2; D not certain. This CDR3 has 13 residues. Deletions cut 2 bases from V and 6 bases from J, with 7 bases between. The germline gives CDR1 MGHRA, CDR2 YSYEKL. The CDR3 loop reads CASSQYLAGELFF. The DNA for the CDR3 is TGCGCCAGCAGCCAATATCTAGCCGGGGAGCTGTTTTTT.

V is TRBV7-9 and J is TRBJ2-4; TRBD1 aligns across 8 bases. Trimming at V came to 3 bases and at J to 15 bases, leaving 7 bases not matched to a gene. Germline V lookup: CDR1 SEHNR, CDR2 FQNEAQ (reference sequence). The CDR3 has 12 amino acids. This CDR3 is CASSLGQDLMYF. The CDR3 DNA sequence: TGTGCCAGCAGCTTGGGACAGGATTTAATGTACTTC. Full variable domain (outside the CDR3, taken from reference TRBV7-9 and TRBJ2-4): DTGVSQNPRHKITKRGQNVTFRCDPISEHNRLYWYRQTLGQGPEFLTYFQNEAQLEKSRLLSDRFSAERPKGSFSTLEIQRTEQGDSAMYLCASSLGQDLMYFGAGTRLSVL.

This chain uses TRBV7-2 with TRBJ2-5, with D maybe TRBD1 (5 bases). The J call is uncertain, as TRBJ2-7 better fits the DNA end. CDR3 size: 15 residues. Germline V gene sequence: CDR1 SGHTA, CDR2 FQGNSA. CDR3 DNA: TGTGCCAGCACCCACGACAGTTCCCTATCCTACGAGCAGTACTTC. The encoded protein is CASTHDSSLSYEQYF.

The chain uses TRBV5-6 and TRBJ1-1, with TRBD1 as a possible D gene (5 bases). CDR1 and CDR2 (germline): SGHDT, YYEEEE. V lost 4 bases to trimming and J lost 6 bases, with 13 bases between them. The CDR3 has 13 amino acids. DNA of the CDR3: TGTGCCAGCAGCCTCGACTTGGGGCCTGAAGCTTTCTTT. Protein product: CASSLDLGPEAFF.

The chain is built from TRBV30 and TRBJ1-2, with D perhaps TRBD1 (6 bases). In germline, CDR1 is GTSNPN, CDR2 SVGIG (reference sequence). Trimming removed 0 bases from V and 6 bases from J, with 29 bases in between. The CDR3 length is 19 residues. The CDR3 nucleotides are TGTGCCTGGAGTGTATTGGGCCCCGGGCAGGGGCTTCTACCAGATGGCTACACCTTC. Amino acid sequence: CAWSVLGPGQGLLPDGYTF.

This clone occurred a few times. This chain uses TRBV7-9 with TRBJ2-1; 10 bases line up with TRBD1. Germline V gene sequence: CDR1 SEHNR, CDR2 FQNEAQ (reference sequence). The J segment lost 2 bases and the V segment lost 5 bases, leaving 3 bases of the junction unmatched. CDR3 length: 15 amino acids. The CDR3 loop reads CASSRGQGAYNEQFF. The CDR3 nucleotides read TGTGCCAGCAGCCGCGGACAGGGGGCCTACAATGAGCAGTTCTTC.

This chain uses TRBV28 with TRBJ1-2; a possible D gene is TRBD1 (5 bases). The V gene's germline CDR1 is MDHEN and CDR2 SYDVKM. There are 13 residues in the CDR3. V was shortened by 3 bases and J by 4 bases, with 9 bases between the two germline ends. The chain's CDR3 is CASSLGRIYGYTF. The CDR3 DNA reads as TGTGCCAGCAGTTTGGGACGGATCTATGGCTACACCTTC.

DNA for the CDR3: TGCGCCAGCAGTTCGCAGGGGGAACAGCCCCAGCATTTT. Translated: CASSSQGEQPQHF. The chain joins TRBV10-2 to TRBJ1-5; 7 positions agree with TRBD1. The germline V gene has CDR1 WSHSY and CDR2 SAAADI. This CDR3 region has 13 residues. The trim removed 5 bases at V and 7 bases at J, leaving 5 bases unmatched.

The gene calls are TRBV11-3 and TRBJ2-7; D not resolved. The germline CDR1 and CDR2 sequences are SGHNT and YENEEA. This CDR3 contains 11 residues. The V end was cut by 5 bases, the J end by 4 bases, with 6 bases between. CDR3 amino acids: CASSPRYEQYF. DNA of the CDR3: TGTGCCAGCAGCCCCAGGTACGAGCAGTACTTC.

The rearrangement joins TRBV21-1 to TRBJ1-2; the DNA was not compared with TRBD1, the D call given in the table. TRBV21-1 is a recognized pseudogene. The CDR3 extends over 11 amino acids. In nucleotides, the CDR3 is TGTGCCAGCAGCTCCCGTTGGGACAGTCCTTTC. Its translation is CASSSRWDSPF.